This T cell receptor beta chain stems from a study of blood T cell repertoires in COVID-19. On the study more broadly: T cells, B-cell-depleted T cells, or PBMCs supplied cDNA or gDNA.

Patients in Seattle were enrolled during active infection, then followed longitudinally. The CDR3 length is 14 residues. Per germline, CDR1 SGHTA and CDR2 FQGNSA. The J segment lost 8 bases and the V segment lost 2 bases, leaving 5 bases of the junction unmatched. The repertoire was sequenced with immunoSEQ multiplex PCR; TCRdb's copy has only in-frame clones and lacks some. The sample holds just over 250,000 clones; about 91% are singletons and the top ten take approximately 2.6%. Input material: peripheral blood. The chain employs TRBV7-2 and TRBJ1-2, with 10 bases lining up with TRBD1. This TCR came from a person aged 18 to 30 with COVID-19, enrolled during active disease. Here the CDR3 DNA reads TGTGCCAGCAGCTTATTGGGGACAGGGGTCGGCTACACCTTC. Its protein is CASSLLGTGVGYTF. The full variable domain, rest sourced from reference TRBV7-2 and TRBJ1-2, is GAGVSQSPSNKVTEKGKDVELRCDPISGHTALYWYRQSLGQGLEFLIYFQGNSAPDKSGLPSDRFSAERTGGSVSTLTIQRTQQEDSAVYLCASSLLGTGVGYTFGSGTRLTVV.